The T cell receptor beta chain described here comes from a study of blood T cell repertoires in COVID-19. Study details: The samples span acute and convalescent COVID-19 from the United States, Italy and Spain.

Clones were sequenced by immunoSEQ multiplex PCR, and TCRdb holds only the in-frame ones, with some missing. The table shows about 120,000 clones, with under 90% occurring only once. Germline-derived CDR1 and CDR2 are MDHEN and SYDVKM. With 5 bases clipped from V and 4 bases from J, the junction kept 5 bases outside the gene matches. This CDR3 is 15 amino acids long. This receptor was obtained from a man in his 60s with acute or convalescent COVID-19. Sequencing was carried out using peripheral blood. The rearrangement uses TRBV28 and TRBJ2-3, with TRBD2 identical over 11 bases. The CDR3 sequence is CASSTVAGGPDTQYF. CDR3 in DNA: TGTGCCAGCAGTACGGTAGCGGGAGGGCCAGATACGCAGTATTTT.